Shown below are 10 T cell receptor beta chains from a single sample sequenced in a study of cytomegalovirus exposure and HLA in healthy donors. A multiplex PCR was run with 60 Vbeta primers and 13 Jbeta primers. Profiling relied on immunoSEQ multiplex PCR, and the TCRdb table lists in-frame clones only, not all of them. This sample's clone table lists tens of thousands of clones. Sequenced sample: PBMCs. The origin of the receptors is a man aged 50 to 59 in good health and CMV-seronegative.

This chain uses TRBV10-3 with TRBJ1-2; 10 bases fit TRBD1. The CDR3 contains 14 residues. CDR1 ENHRY and CDR2 SYGVKD come from the germline V gene. V gave up 2 bases and J gave up 6 bases; unmatched junction bases: 3. The CDR3: CAISEVDRGDGYTF. The CDR3 nucleotides are TGTGCCATCAGTGAGGTGGACAGGGGGGATGGCTACACCTTC.

The CDR3 loop is CASSLDDGGKEFF. CDR3 DNA: TGTGCCAGCAGCTTAGATGACGGGGGTAAGGAGTTCTTC. V gene TRBV7-8 combines with J gene TRBJ2-1; TRBD2 is a possible D gene (6 bases). The ends were cut back, 1 base at V and 14 bases at J, with 15 bases in the middle. The germline gives CDR1 SGHVS, CDR2 FQNEAQ. The CDR3 covers 13 residues.

V usage is TRBV18 and J usage is TRBJ2-5; TRBD1 matches 8 bases. The J call may be mistaken, given a closer DNA end match to TRBJ2-7. Germline lookup yields CDR1 KGHSH and CDR2 LQKENI. CDR3 length: 15 amino acids. The CDR3 coding sequence is TGTGCCAGCTCACCACCGGGACAGGAAAACTACGAGCAGTACTTC. Translating it yields CASSPPGQENYEQYF.

V and J are TRBV6-5 and TRBJ2-7; 8 bases map to TRBD1. The CDR3 loop spans 15 amino acids. V was clipped by 0 bases and J by 3 bases; unmatched bases: 4. CDR1 and CDR2 (germline): MNHEY, SVGAGI. The CDR3, as DNA: TGTGCCAGCAGTTACTCCGGGACAGGCAACTACGAGCAGTACTTC. Translating it yields CASSYSGTGNYEQYF.

V and J are TRBV6-5 and TRBJ2-5; no clear D. This CDR3 region has 12 residues. Germline V gene lookup returns CDR1 MNHEY and CDR2 SVGAGI. The germline V and J ends were trimmed by 7 bases and 5 bases, with 11 bases remaining between them. This CDR3 reads CASNYAWETQYF. CDR3 nucleotides: TGTGCCAGCAACTATGCATGGGAGACCCAGTACTTC.

The CDR3 sequence is CASRGGQGGQPQHF. The DNA for the CDR3 is TGTGCCAGCAGGGGGGGACAGGGCGGGCAGCCCCAGCATTTT. The rearrangement links TRBV6-1 to TRBJ1-5; 9 bases are a match to TRBD1. CDR1 and CDR2 (germline): MNHNS, SASEGT. V was clipped by 6 bases and J by 7 bases; unmatched bases: 7. This CDR3 comprises 14 residues.

V and J are TRBV2 and TRBJ2-5; D perhaps matches TRBD2 (5 bases). Trimming took 6 bases from V and 5 from J, leaving 16 bases between them. The germline CDR1 and CDR2 sequences are SNHLY and FYNNEI. The CDR3 totals 14 residues. CDR3 loop: CASREDLPAETQYF. CDR3 nucleotides: TGTGCCAGCAGGGAGGACCTTCCCGCGGAGACCCAGTACTTC.

V and J are TRBV4-3 and TRBJ2-3; D may be TRBD2 (5 bases). Between the trimmed V and J ends, which lost 0 bases and 1 base, there was a span of 14 bases. Germline loops: CDR1 LGHNA, CDR2 YSLEER. This CDR3 has 17 amino acids. Here the CDR3 DNA reads TGCGCCAGCAGCCAAGATACAGCTAAGGGAGGCACAGATACGCAGTATTTT. Translation gives CASSQDTAKGGTDTQYF.

The chain combines TRBV7-6 with TRBJ1-6; D is possibly TRBD1 (6 bases). Trimming took off 1 base at V and 6 bases at J, with 19 bases between the two ends. Germline V gene data show CDR1 as SGHVS and CDR2 as FNYEAQ. The CDR3 sequence is 18 residues long. The CDR3 here is CASSLGPRGGTPNSPLHF. The CDR3, as DNA: TGTGCCAGCAGCTTAGGGCCCCGGGGGGGCACACCTAATTCACCCCTCCACTTT.

The chain uses TRBV4-3 and TRBJ2-2; D is undetermined. The germline V and J ends were trimmed by 0 bases and 1 base, with 12 bases remaining between them. In germline, CDR1 is LGHNA, CDR2 YSLEER. The CDR3 totals 17 residues. CDR3 amino acids: CASSQEVIGVNTGELFF. CDR3 nucleotide sequence: TGCGCCAGCAGCCAAGAAGTGATAGGAGTGAACACCGGGGAGCTGTTTTTT.